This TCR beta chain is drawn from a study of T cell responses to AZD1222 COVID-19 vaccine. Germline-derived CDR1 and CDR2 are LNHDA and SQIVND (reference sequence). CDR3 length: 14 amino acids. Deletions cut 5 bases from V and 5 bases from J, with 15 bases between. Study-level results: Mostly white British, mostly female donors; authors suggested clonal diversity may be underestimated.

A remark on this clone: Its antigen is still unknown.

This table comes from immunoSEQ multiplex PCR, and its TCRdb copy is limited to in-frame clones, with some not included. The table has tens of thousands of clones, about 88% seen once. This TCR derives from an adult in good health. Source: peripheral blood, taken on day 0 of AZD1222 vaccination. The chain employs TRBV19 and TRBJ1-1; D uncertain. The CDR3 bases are TGTGCCAGTAGTCAGAGACGGATTACGACTGAAGCTTTCTTT. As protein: CASSQRRITTEAFF.